The entry that follows covers one T cell receptor beta chain sequence. This clone was found once. Its antigen specificity is not known. Base qualities are not at hand, and no much larger clone is one base apart. For sequencing of the TCRbeta CDR3 region, genomic DNA was extracted from the sorted cells. The immunoSEQ Assay was used for sequencing of TCRbeta CDR3 regions. TCRdb mirrors the immuneACCESS table, restricted to in-frame sequences. Some clones are absent from its copies; in checked studies, under half trace to an unresolved V gene, and the reason for the others is unknown. The sample yields about 86,000 clones; 89% were counted once. The ten largest clones add up to under 0.25% of the sample. Patients with a history of autoimmune disease or receiving systemic immunosuppression were excluded from the trial. In every dose cohort, peripheral blood was drawn for TCR sequencing at baseline, cycle 4 day 1, and cycle 7 day 1. Samples were obtained from an open-label, multicenter, first-in-human phase I dose-escalation trial of ivuxolimab. Adults with locally advanced or metastatic melanoma, renal cell, hepatocellular, or head and neck squamous cell carcinoma were enrolled in the trial. CD4+ and CD8+ T cells were sorted separately from peripheral blood before TCR sequencing.

This sample is part of a study of OX40 agonist ivuxolimab in advanced cancers. General notes on the study: Ivuxolimab, which targeted the costimulatory receptor OX40 (CD134), was an agonistic, fully human IgG2 monoclonal antibody. Intravenous ivuxolimab was administered to patients every 2 weeks at six dose levels: 0.01, 0.1, 0.3, 1.5, 3 and 10 mg/kg. Among the 52 dose-escalation patients, some 20 had hepatocellular carcinoma, approximately 15 melanoma, 9 renal cell carcinoma and 9 head and neck cancer. In the dose-escalation cohort, 82.7% of patients were male, and the mean age was roughly 60 years, with a range of roughly 20 to 85. Prior anti-PD-1, anti-PD-L1 or anti-CTLA-4 therapy was permitted, and checkpoint inhibitors had been received by around 39% of dose-escalation patients. Partial responses were achieved by three dose-escalation patients, of whom one had hepatocellular carcinoma and two had cutaneous melanoma. The point of sequencing TCRbeta in the periphery was to test whether ivuxolimab changed TCR sequence diversity and drove clonal T-cell expansion. The paper describes the monotherapy dose-escalation part (N of about 52 patients) of the phase I trial of ivuxolimab.

The paper's findings and limits, for the study overall: Low levels of normalized T-cell clonal expansion were also seen in some nonresponding patients. Partial responders in the 0.1-3.0 mg/kg groups had among the lowest normalized peripheral clonal expansion, especially among CD8+ T cells. Clonal expansion of both CD4+ and CD8+ blood T cells was observed from baseline to week 6 at doses 0.1 to 3.0 mg/kg. The antigen specificity of the peripheral T cells that underwent clonal expansion was not determined. After ivuxolimab, more expanded clones were found on average in CD8+ T cells than in CD4+ T cells.

The sequence was collected from an adult with an advanced solid tumor such as melanoma, head and neck, liver or kidney cancer. Here the sequenced sample was CD4+ or CD8+ T cells sorted from blood, taken in a trial of the OX40 agonist ivuxolimab.

Read as DNA, the sequence is TGTGCCAGTAGTATTCGTGGCAGGGGGGATAGCAATCAGCCCCAGCATTTT. Translated, it reads CASSIRGRGDSNQPQHF. Recombination linked TRBV19 to TRBJ1-5; 7 bases in the middle match TRBD1. Including cysteine and phenylalanine, the CDR3 has 17 amino acids. The kept DNA is CDR3 alone, 51 bases in frame from the first base. CDR1 and CDR2, per the germline V gene (reference sequence), are LNHDA and SQIVND. Trimming takes 3 bases off V and 0 bases off J; junction bases not matched to a gene: 8.